This TCR beta chain is drawn from a study of Ad26.COV2.S vaccination and SARS-CoV-2 variants. Data came from immunoSEQ multiplex PCR; TCRdb stores just in-frame clones and leaves some out. The sample yields about 390,000 clones, 80% to 95% seen once. Treatment denoted: 19 received Ad26.COV2.S at low or high dose, single or two shots; 5 received placebo; per-sample allocation not given. Sampling occurred on day 63 after the first vaccine or placebo injection. V lost 6 bases, J lost 1 base, and 12 bases lay in between. Germline values: CDR1 ENHRY, CDR2 SYGVKD. The CDR3 is 14 amino acids. The sample was peripheral blood, taken in a trial of Ad26.COV2.S vaccine versus placebo. This clonotype originated in a person aged 18 to 59 who received the Ad26.COV2.S COVID-19 vaccine or a placebo. The chain is built from TRBV10-3 and TRBJ1-2; D is unclear. The CDR3 DNA follows: TGTGCCATCAGCTCAGGTTTGGGTAACTATGGCTACACCTTC. Translated, it gives CAISSGLGNYGYTF.